Listed below are T cell receptor beta chains from one sample, sequenced in a study of blood T cells in healthy people across ages. A single record per CDR3 protein comes from TCRdb applying MiXCR to the 5' RACE reads. The data contain about 1.4 million distinct CDR3 sequences, around 59% of them seen just once; the ten biggest clones take up more than 6%. Sequences were obtained from blood. Receptor source: a man aged 18-30 years in good health. CDR3s include the opening cysteine and the closing phenylalanine or tryptophan. Each record gives: J gene, D gene, clone size, V gene, CDR3 protein, CDR3 DNA. The D gene is left open where the match is weak. Rows may omit the clone size; those that give it use once, few, many or a size class.

J: TRBJ2-1; D: -; size: -; V: TRBV20-1; CDR3: CSALSPRGNEQFF; DNA: TGCAGTGCCTTATCCCCCAGGGGCAATGAGCAGTTCTTC
J: TRBJ2-1; D: TRBD2; size: -; V: TRBV6-2/TRBV6-3; CDR3: CASNSGGPRNEQFF; DNA: TGTGCCAGCAACTCGGGGGGGCCTCGGAATGAGCAGTTCTTC
J: TRBJ1-5; D: TRBD1; size: -; V: TRBV30; CDR3: CAWNLGQGHQPQHF; DNA: TGTGCCTGGAACCTCGGACAGGGCCATCAGCCCCAGCATTTT
J: TRBJ1-2; D: -; size: -; V: TRBV20-1; CDR3: CSARGLGRTNYGYTF; DNA: TGCAGTGCTAGAGGGTTGGGTAGAACTAACTATGGCTACACCTTC
J: TRBJ2-3; D: -; size: -; V: TRBV6-6; CDR3: CASWGVPDTQYF; DNA: TGTGCCAGCTGGGGGGTTCCAGATACGCAGTATTTT
J: TRBJ2-3; D: -; size: few; V: TRBV11-2; CDR3: CASSLDSRGPSTDTQYF; DNA: TGTGCCAGCAGCTTAGACAGCAGGGGTCCTAGCACAGATACGCAGTATTTT
J: TRBJ2-7; D: -; size: -; V: TRBV4-3; CDR3: CASSQDWRGTQETYEQYF; DNA: TGCGCCAGCAGCCAAGATTGGCGTGGGACACAGGAGACCTACGAGCAGTACTTC
J: TRBJ2-3; D: -; size: -; V: TRBV29-1; CDR3: CSVDRTTSTDTQYF; DNA: TGCAGCGTTGACAGGACGACTAGCACAGATACGCAGTATTTT
J: TRBJ2-7; D: TRBD1; size: -; V: TRBV29-1; CDR3: CSVETGGVYEQYF; DNA: TGCAGCGTTGAGACAGGGGGCGTGTACGAGCAGTACTTC
J: TRBJ2-7; D: -; size: few; V: TRBV12-3/TRBV12-4; CDR3: CASRSRTLNHEQYF; DNA: TGTGCCAGCAGAAGCCGGACTCTCAACCACGAGCAGTACTTC
J: TRBJ2-3; D: TRBD2; size: few; V: TRBV12-3/TRBV12-4; CDR3: CASREERGGPDTQYF; DNA: TGTGCCAGCCGGGAGGAGCGGGGGGGCCCAGATACGCAGTATTTT
J: TRBJ2-7; D: -; size: once; V: TRBV20-1; CDR3: CSARVIGETQYF; DNA: TGCAGTGCTAGAGTTATTGGAGAAACCCAGTACTTC
J: TRBJ1-2; D: -; size: -; V: TRBV29-1; CDR3: CSVEQGRGGGYTF; DNA: TGCAGCGTGGAACAAGGACGGGGCGGCGGCTACACCTTC
J: TRBJ2-1; D: TRBD2; size: -; V: TRBV3-1; CDR3: CASSQERREGSYNEQFF; DNA: TGTGCCAGCAGCCAAGAAAGGCGGGAGGGCTCGTACAATGAGCAGTTCTTC
J: TRBJ2-7; D: TRBD1; size: few; V: TRBV20-1; CDR3: CSATRTGNPYEQYF; DNA: TGCAGTGCTACTAGGACAGGGAACCCCTACGAGCAGTACTTC
J: TRBJ1-1; D: -; size: -; V: TRBV10-2; CDR3: CASSESGSSNTEAFF; DNA: TGCGCCAGCAGTGAGTCGGGCAGCTCGAACACTGAAGCTTTCTTT
J: TRBJ2-7; D: -; size: many; V: TRBV10-1; CDR3: CASSEGGYEQYF; DNA: TGTGCCAGCAGTGAAGGAGGCTACGAGCAGTACTTC
J: TRBJ2-6; D: -; size: -; V: TRBV7-2; CDR3: CASSLDPISSGANVLTF; DNA: TGTGCCAGCAGCTTAGATCCAATCTCCTCTGGGGCCAACGTCCTGACTTTC
J: TRBJ1-1; D: -; size: -; V: TRBV20-1; CDR3: CRGGPMNTEAFF; DNA: TGCAGGGGGGGCCCCATGAACACTGAAGCTTTCTTT
J: TRBJ2-3; D: -; size: -; V: TRBV5-1; CDR3: CASSVYPDSLSTDTQYF; DNA: TGCGCCAGCAGCGTATACCCAGACAGCCTTAGCACAGATACGCAGTATTTT
J: TRBJ2-2; D: -; size: -; V: TRBV6-1; CDR3: CASRLDGTNTGELFF; DNA: TGTGCCAGCAGACTAGACGGAACGAACACCGGGGAGCTGTTTTTT
J: TRBJ2-1; D: -; size: -; V: TRBV10-2; CDR3: CASLGANEQFF; DNA: TGCGCCAGCCTGGGAGCCAATGAGCAGTTCTTC
J: TRBJ1-2; D: -; size: many; V: TRBV11-2; CDR3: CASSLVGGNTLTPVVNYGYTF; DNA: TGTGCCAGCAGCTTAGTGGGAGGGAACACCCTTACTCCAGTCGTTAACTATGGCTACACCTTC
J: TRBJ2-6; D: TRBD2; size: few; V: TRBV20-1; CDR3: CSASSGGGDGANVLTF; DNA: TGCAGTGCTAGTTCCGGCGGGGGTGATGGGGCCAACGTCCTGACTTTC
J: TRBJ2-7; D: -; size: -; V: TRBV20-1; CDR3: CSARGFREINEQYF; DNA: TGCAGTGCTAGAGGTTTCCGGGAAATCAACGAGCAGTACTTC
J: TRBJ2-2; D: -; size: once; V: TRBV6-5; CDR3: CASSYSTPAGELFF; DNA: TGTGCCAGCAGTTACTCGACCCCGGCCGGGGAGCTGTTTTTT
J: TRBJ1-6; D: TRBD1; size: few; V: TRBV4-3; CDR3: CASSKGQLNSPLHF; DNA: TGCGCCAGCAGCAAGGGACAGCTTAATTCACCCCTCCACTTT
J: TRBJ2-1; D: -; size: -; V: TRBV6-1; CDR3: CASRWAASGNEQFF; DNA: TGTGCCAGCAGATGGGCCGCCTCCGGCAATGAGCAGTTCTTC
J: TRBJ2-7; D: TRBD2; size: -; V: TRBV6-5; CDR3: CASSYGWTRDEQYF; DNA: TGTGCCAGCAGTTACGGATGGACTAGAGACGAGCAGTACTTC
J: TRBJ2-7; D: -; size: -; V: TRBV7-7; CDR3: CASSPLGQGPYEQYF; DNA: TGTGCCAGCAGCCCCCTAGGGCAGGGTCCCTACGAGCAGTACTTC
J: TRBJ2-3; D: -; size: -; V: TRBV6-5; CDR3: CASLGHRTDTQYF; DNA: TGTGCCAGCCTGGGACACCGCACAGATACGCAGTATTTT
J: TRBJ2-7; D: -; size: -; V: TRBV27; CDR3: CASSLSRLDEQYF; DNA: TGTGCCAGCAGTTTATCGCGCCTGGACGAGCAGTACTTC
J: TRBJ2-5; D: -; size: -; V: TRBV5-1; CDR3: CASSLEQPVQETQYF; DNA: TGCGCCAGCAGCTTGGAGCAGCCAGTCCAAGAGACCCAGTACTTC
J: TRBJ1-1; D: -; size: -; V: TRBV9; CDR3: CASSPTQHEAFF; DNA: TGTGCCAGCAGCCCGACGCAGCATGAAGCTTTCTTT
J: TRBJ2-4; D: TRBD2; size: -; V: TRBV28; CDR3: CASGSLAGRAKNIQYF; DNA: TGTGCCAGCGGCTCGCTAGCGGGGAGGGCCAAAAACATTCAGTACTTC